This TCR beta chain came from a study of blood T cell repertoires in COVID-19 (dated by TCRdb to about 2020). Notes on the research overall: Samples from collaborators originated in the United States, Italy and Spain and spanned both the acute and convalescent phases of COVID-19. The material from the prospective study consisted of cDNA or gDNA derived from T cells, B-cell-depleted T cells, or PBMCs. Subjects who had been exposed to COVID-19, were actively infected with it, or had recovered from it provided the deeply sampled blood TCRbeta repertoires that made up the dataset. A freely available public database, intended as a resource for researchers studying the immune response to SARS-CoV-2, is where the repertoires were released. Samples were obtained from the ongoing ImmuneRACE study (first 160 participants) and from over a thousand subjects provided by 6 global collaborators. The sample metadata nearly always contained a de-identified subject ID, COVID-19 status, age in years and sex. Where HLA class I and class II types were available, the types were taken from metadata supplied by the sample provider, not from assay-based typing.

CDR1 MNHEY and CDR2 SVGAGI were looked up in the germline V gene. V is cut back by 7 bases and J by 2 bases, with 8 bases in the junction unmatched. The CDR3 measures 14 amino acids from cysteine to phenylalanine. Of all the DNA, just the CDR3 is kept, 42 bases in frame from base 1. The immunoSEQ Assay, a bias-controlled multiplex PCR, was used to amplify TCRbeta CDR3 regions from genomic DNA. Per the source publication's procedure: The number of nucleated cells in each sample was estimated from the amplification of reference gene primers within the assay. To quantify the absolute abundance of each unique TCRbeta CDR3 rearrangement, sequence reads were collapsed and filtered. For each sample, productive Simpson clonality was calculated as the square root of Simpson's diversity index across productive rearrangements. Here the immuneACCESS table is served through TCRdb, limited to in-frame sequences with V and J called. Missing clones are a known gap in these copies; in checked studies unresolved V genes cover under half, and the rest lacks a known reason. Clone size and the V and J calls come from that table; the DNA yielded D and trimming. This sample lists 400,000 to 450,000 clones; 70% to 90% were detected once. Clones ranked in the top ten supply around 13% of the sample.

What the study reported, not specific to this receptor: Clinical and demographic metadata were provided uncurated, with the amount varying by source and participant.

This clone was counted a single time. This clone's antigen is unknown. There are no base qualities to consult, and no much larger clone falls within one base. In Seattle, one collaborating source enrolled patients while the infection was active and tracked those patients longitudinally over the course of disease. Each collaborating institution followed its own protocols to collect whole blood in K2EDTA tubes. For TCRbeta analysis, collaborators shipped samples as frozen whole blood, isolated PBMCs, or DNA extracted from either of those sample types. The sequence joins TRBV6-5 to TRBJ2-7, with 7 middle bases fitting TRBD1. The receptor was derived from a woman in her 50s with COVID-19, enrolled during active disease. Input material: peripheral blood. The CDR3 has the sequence CASTKQGSPYEQYF. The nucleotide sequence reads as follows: TGTGCCAGCACCAAACAGGGGAGTCCCTACGAGCAGTACTTC.